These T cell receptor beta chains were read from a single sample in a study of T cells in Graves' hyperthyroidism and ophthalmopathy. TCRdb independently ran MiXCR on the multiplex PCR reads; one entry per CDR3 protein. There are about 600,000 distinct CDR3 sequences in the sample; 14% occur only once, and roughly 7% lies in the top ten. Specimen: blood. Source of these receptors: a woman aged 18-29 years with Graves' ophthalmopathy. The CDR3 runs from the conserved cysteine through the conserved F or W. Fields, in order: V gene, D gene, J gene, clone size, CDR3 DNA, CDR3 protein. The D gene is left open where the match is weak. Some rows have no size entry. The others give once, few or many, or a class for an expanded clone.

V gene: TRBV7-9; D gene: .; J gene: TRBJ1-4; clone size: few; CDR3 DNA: TGTGCCAGCAGCTTCAGGGAGGCTAATGAAAAACTGTTTTTT; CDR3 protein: CASSFREANEKLFF
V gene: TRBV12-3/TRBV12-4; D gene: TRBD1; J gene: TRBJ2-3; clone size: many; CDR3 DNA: TGTGCCAGCAGTTTAGGGCGGAGGGGGACAGGGGACGTTGTTACGCAGTATTTT; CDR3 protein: CASSLGRRGTGDVVTQYF
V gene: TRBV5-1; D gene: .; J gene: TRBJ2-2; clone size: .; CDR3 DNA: TGCGCCAGCCGATACTACACCGGGGAGCTGTTTTTT; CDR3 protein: CASRYYTGELFF
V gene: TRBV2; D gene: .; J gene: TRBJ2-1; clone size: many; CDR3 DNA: TGTGCCAGCAGCTCCTTGGAAATTTACAATGAGCAGTTCTTC; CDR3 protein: CASSSLEIYNEQFF
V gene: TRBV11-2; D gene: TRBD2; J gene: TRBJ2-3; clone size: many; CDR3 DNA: TGTGCCAGCAGCCGAAGCGGGAGGGCGACAGATACGCAGTATTTT; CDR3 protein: CASSRSGRATDTQYF
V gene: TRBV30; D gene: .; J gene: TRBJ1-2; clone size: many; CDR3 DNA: TGTGCCTGGAGTGTAGGGGACAACTATGGCTACACCTTC; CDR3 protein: CAWSVGDNYGYTF
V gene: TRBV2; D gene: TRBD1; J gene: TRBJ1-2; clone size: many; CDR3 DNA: TGTGCCAGCGACCGGGACAGTAACTATGGCTACACCTTC; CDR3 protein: CASDRDSNYGYTF
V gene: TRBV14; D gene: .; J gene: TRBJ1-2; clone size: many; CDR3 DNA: TGTGCCAGCAGCCAAGAACATTCCGGTTATGGCTACACCTTC; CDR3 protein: CASSQEHSGYGYTF
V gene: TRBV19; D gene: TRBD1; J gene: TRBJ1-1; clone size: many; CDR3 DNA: TGTGCCAGTAGTGTACAGGGGGCCACTGAAGCTTTCTTT; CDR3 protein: CASSVQGATEAFF
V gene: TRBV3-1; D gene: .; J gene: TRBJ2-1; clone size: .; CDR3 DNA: TGTGCCAGCAGCCAATCGTCGGGAGTCTATGAGCAGTTCTTC; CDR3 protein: CASSQSSGVYEQFF
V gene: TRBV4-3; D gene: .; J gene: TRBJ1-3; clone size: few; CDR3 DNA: TGCGCCAGCAGCCAAGAGTTGCCTGGAGCGAGCTCTGGAAACACCATATATTTT; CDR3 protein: CASSQELPGASSGNTIYF
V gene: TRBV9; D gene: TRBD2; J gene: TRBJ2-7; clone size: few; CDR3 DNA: TGTGCCAGCAGCCCCAGGGGCGCGGGAGGGTACGAGCAGTACTTC; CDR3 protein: CASSPRGAGGYEQYF
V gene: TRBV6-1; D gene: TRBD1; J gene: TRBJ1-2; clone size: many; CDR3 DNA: TGTGCCAGCAGTTCCGACAGGGCGGGAGTTCGCTACACCTTC; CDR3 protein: CASSSDRAGVRYTF
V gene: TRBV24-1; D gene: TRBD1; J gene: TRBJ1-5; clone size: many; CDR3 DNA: TGTGCCACCAGTGACTCAGGGGGGGAGCTTCAGCCCCAGCATTTT; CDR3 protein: CATSDSGGELQPQHF
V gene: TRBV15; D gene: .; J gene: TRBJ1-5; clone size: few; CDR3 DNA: TGTGCCACCAGCAGAGATCAAGGCAGGTATAGCAATCAGCCCCAGCATTTT; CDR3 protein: CATSRDQGRYSNQPQHF
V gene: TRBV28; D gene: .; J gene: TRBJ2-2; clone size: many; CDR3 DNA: TGTGCCAGCAGTTTCTCCCTCCCCCAGGGCCCCGGGGAGCTGTTTTTT; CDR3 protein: CASSFSLPQGPGELFF
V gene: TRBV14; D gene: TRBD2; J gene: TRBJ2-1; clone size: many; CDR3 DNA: TGTGCCAGCAGCCAGATCCGGACTAGCGGGTACAATGAGCAGTTCTTC; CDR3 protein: CASSQIRTSGYNEQFF
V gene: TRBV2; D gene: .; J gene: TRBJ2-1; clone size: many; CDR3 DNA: TGTGCCACAACGGGAGAGATTAGGTCCTACAATGAGCAGTTCTTC; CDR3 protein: CATTGEIRSYNEQFF
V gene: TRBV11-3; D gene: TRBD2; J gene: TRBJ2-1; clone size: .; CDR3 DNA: TGTGCCAGCAGCTTAGCCGGACTAGCGGAGAACAGTGAGCAGTTCTTC; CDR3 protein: CASSLAGLAENSEQFF
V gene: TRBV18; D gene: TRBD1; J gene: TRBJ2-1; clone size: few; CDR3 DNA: TGTGCCAGCTCACCTGGATACAGGGGGTACAATGAGCAGTTCTTC; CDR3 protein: CASSPGYRGYNEQFF
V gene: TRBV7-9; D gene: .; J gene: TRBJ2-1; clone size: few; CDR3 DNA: TGTGCCAGCAGCTTAGGGGGCCCAGGGGTACAGTTCTTC; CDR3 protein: CASSLGGPGVQFF
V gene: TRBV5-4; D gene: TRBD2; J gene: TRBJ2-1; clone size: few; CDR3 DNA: TGTGTCAGCAGCCCCACGGCTGGACTAGGGTCCTACAATGAGCAGTTCTTC; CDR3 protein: CVSSPTAGLGSYNEQFF
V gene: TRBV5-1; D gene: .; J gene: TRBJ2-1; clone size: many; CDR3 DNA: TGCGCCAGCAGCTTTGGAGGGGACCCCTACAATGAGCAGTTCTTC; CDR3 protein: CASSFGGDPYNEQFF
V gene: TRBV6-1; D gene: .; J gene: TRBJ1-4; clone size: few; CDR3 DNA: TGTGCCTCCGCCGGGGCAGGGGCGGTAGCTAATGAAAAACTGTTTTTT; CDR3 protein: CASAGAGAVANEKLFF